This T cell receptor (beta chain) was captured by sequencing in a study of blood T cell repertoires in COVID-19. Looking at the study overall: COVID-19 samples collected from the United States, Italy and Spain covered acute and convalescent phases. The cDNA or gDNA used as material had been derived from T cells, B-cell-depleted T cells, or PBMCs.

Original analysis: Amplification of reference gene primers provided the estimated nucleated cell counts. TCRdb's table, derived via immunoSEQ multiplex PCR, lists solely in-frame clones and lacks some. Clone size and the V and J calls come from that table; the DNA yielded D and trimming. This sample has 150,000 to 200,000 clones, with around 80% found just once. This clone was seen a single time. The germline V and J ends were trimmed by 5 bases and 2 bases, with 10 bases remaining between them. The germline V gene has CDR1 SGHAT and CDR2 FQDESV (reference sequence). CDR3 length equals 13 residues. The sample was peripheral blood. The V and J genes are TRBV11-1 and TRBJ2-7; a possible D gene is TRBD2 (5 bases). The sequence was obtained from a man between 60 and 75 years old with acute or convalescent COVID-19. The CDR3 sequence is CASSPTGTYEQYF. The CDR3 DNA reads TGTGCCAGCAGCCCAACGGGGACCTACGAGCAGTACTTC.